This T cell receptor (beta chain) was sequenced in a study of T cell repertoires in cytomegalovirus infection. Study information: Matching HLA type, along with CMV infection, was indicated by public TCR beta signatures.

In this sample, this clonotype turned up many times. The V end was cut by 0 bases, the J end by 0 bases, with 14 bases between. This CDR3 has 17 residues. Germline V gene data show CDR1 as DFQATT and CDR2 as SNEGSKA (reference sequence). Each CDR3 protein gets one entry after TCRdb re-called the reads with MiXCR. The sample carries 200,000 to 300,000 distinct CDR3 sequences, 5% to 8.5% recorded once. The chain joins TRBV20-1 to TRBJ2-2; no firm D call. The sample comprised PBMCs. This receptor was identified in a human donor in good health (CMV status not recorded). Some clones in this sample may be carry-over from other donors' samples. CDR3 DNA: TGCAGTGCTAGAGATCTCAGTGGGTTACCGAACACCGGGGAGCTGTTTTTT. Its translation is CSARDLSGLPNTGELFF.